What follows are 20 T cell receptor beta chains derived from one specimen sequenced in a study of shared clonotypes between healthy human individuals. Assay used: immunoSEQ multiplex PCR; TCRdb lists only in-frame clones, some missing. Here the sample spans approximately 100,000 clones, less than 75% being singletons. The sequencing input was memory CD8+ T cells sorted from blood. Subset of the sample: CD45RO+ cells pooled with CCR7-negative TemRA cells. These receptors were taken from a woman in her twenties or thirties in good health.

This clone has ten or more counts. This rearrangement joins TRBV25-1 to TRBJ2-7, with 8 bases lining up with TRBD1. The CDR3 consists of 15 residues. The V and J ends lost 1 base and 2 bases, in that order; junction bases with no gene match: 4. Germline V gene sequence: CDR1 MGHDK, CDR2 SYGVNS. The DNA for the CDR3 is TGTGCCAGCAGTGAATCAGGACAGGGTACCTACGAGCAGTACTTC. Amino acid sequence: CASSESGQGTYEQYF.

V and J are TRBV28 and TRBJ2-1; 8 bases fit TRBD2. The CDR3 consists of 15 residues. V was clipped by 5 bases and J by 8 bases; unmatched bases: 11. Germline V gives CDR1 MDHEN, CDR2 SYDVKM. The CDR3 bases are TGTGCCAGCAGTCCTCCCGGGACTAGTTTCTATGAGCAGTTCTTC. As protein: CASSPPGTSFYEQFF. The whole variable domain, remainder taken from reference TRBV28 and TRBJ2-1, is DVKVTQSSRYLVKRTGEKVFLECVQDMDHENMFWYRQDPGLGLRLIYFSYDVKMKEKGDIPEGYSVSREKKERFSLILESASTNQTSMYLCASSPPGTSFYEQFFGPGTRLTVL.

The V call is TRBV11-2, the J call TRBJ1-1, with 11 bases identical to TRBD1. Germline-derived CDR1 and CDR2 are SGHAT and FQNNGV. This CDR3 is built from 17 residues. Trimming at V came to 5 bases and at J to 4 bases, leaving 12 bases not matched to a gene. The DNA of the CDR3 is TGTGCCAGCAGCCCCATTATGGGACAGGGGGTCGGCACTGAAGCTTTCTTT. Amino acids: CASSPIMGQGVGTEAFF.

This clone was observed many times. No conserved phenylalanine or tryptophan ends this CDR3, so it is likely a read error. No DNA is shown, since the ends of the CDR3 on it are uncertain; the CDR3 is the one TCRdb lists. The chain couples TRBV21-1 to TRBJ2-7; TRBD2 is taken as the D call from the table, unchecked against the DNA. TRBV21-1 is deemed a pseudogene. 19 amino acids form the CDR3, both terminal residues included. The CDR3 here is CASSKGVDGLHRWLSGKAS.

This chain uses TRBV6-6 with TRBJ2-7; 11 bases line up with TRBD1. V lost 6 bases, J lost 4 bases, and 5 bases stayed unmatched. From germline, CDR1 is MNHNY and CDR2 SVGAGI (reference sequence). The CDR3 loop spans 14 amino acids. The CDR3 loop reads CASRPGTGGYEQYF. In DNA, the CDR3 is TGTGCCAGCAGGCCCGGGACAGGGGGGTACGAGCAGTACTTC.

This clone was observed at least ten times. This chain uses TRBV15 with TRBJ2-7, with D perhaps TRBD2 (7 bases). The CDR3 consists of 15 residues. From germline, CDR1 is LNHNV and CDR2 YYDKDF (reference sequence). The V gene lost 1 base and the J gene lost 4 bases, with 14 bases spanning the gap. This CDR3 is CATSRVGRGFYEQYF. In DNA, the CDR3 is TGTGCCACCAGCAGAGTGGGGAGGGGGTTTTACGAGCAGTACTTC.

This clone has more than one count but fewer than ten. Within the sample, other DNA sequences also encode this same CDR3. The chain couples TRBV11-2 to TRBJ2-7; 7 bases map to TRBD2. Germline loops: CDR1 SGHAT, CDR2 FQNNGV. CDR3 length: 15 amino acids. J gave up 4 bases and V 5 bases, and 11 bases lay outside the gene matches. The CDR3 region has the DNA TGTGCCAGCAGCCCCTGGGAGGGCTGGGGTTACGAGCAGTACTTC. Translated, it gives CASSPWEGWGYEQYF. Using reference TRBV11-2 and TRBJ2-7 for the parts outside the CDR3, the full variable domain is EAGVAQSPRYKIIEKRQSVAFWCNPISGHATLYWYQQILGQGPKLLIQFQNNGVVDDSQLPKDRFSAERLKGVDSTLKIQPAKLEDSAVYLCASSPWEGWGYEQYFGPGTRLTVT.

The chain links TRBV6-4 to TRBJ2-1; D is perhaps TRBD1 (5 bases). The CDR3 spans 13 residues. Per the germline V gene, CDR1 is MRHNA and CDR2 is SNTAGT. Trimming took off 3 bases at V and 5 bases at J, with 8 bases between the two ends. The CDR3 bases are TGTGCCAGCAGTGAAGACAGCCACAATGAGCAGTTCTTC. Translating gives CASSEDSHNEQFF.

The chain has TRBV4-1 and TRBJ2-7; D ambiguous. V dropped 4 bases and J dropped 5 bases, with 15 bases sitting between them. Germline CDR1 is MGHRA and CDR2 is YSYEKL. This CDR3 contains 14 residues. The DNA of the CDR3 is TGCGCCAGCAGCCCCTGGGTAGCTGGCCACGAGCAGTACTTC. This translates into CASSPWVAGHEQYF.

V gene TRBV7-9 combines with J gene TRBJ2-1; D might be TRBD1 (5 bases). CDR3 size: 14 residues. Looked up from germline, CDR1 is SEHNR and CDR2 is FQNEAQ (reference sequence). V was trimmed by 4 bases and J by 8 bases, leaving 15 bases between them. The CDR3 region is CASSWYRLTHEQFF. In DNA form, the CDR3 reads TGTGCCAGCAGCTGGTACAGGTTAACCCATGAGCAGTTCTTC.

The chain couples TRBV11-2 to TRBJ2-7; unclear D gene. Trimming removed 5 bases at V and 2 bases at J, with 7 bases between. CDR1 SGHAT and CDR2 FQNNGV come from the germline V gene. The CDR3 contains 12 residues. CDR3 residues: CASSRWTYEQYF. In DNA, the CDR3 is TGTGCCAGCAGCCGGTGGACCTACGAGCAGTACTTC.

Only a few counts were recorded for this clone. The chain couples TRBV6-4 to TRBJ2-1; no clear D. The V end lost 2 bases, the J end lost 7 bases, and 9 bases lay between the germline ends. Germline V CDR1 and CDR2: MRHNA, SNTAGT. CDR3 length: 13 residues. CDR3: CASSDRPENEQFF. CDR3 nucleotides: TGTGCCAGCAGTGACCGGCCAGAAAATGAGCAGTTCTTC.

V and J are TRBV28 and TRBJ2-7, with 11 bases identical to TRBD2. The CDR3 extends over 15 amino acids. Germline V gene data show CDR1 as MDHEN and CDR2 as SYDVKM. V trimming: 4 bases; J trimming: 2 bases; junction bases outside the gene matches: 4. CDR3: CASSWGLAEPYEQYF. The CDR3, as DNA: TGTGCCAGCAGTTGGGGACTAGCGGAGCCCTACGAGCAGTACTTC.

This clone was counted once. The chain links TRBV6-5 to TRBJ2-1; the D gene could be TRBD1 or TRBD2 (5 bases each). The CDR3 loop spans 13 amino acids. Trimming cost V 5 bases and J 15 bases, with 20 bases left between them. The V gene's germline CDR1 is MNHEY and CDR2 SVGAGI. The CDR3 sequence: CASSRDPSNDPFF. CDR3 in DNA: TGTGCCAGCAGTCGGGACCCCAGCAACGACCCGTTCTTC.

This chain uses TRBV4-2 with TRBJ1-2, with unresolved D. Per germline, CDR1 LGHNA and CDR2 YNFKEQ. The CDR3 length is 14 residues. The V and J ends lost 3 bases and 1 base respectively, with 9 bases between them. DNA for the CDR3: TGTGCCAGCAGCCATCTCCCATTTAACTATGGCTACACCTTC. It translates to CASSHLPFNYGYTF.

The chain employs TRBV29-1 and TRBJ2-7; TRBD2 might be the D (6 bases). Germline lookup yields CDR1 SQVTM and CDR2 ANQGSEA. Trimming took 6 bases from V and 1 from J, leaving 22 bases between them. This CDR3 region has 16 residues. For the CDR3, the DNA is TGCAGCGTCGACCGTGAAGGTAGCGGATCGTCCTACGAGCAGTACTTC. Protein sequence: CSVDREGSGSSYEQYF.

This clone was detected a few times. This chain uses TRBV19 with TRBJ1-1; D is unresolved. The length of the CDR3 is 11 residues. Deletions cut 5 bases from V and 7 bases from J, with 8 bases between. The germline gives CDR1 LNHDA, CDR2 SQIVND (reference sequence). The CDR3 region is CASSWRGEAFF. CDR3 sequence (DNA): TGTGCCAGTAGTTGGCGGGGTGAAGCTTTCTTT.

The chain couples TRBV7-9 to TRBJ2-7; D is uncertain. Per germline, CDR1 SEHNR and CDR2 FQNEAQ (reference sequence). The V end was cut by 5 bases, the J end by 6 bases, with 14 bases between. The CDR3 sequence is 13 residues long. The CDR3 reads CASSPDLEAEQYF. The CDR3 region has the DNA TGTGCCAGCAGCCCAGATTTGGAAGCCGAGCAGTACTTC.

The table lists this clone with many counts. The CDR3 DNA follows: TGTGCCAGCAGCCAAGGTTTGGGGCTCACCGGGGAGCTGTTTTTT. Its protein product is CASSQGLGLTGELFF. This chain links TRBV14 with TRBJ2-2, with D maybe TRBD1 (5 bases). The CDR3 length is 15 residues. Per germline, CDR1 SGHDN and CDR2 FVKESK. V was shortened by 1 base and J by 4 bases, with 10 bases between the two germline ends.

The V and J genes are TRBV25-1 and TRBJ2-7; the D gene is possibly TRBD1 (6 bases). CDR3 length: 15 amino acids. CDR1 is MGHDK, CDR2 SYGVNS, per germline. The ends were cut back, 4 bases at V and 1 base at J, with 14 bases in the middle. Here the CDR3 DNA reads TGTGCCAGCAGTGGGTCAGGGGCTGGATCCTACGAGCAGTACTTC. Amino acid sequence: CASSGSGAGSYEQYF.